This record concerns one TCR beta chain sequence. Which antigen it targets is not known. There are no base qualities to consult, and no much larger clone falls within one base. The sample holds other DNA sequences that translate to the same CDR3. Trimming costs V 1 base and J 4 bases, and their ends lie 6 bases apart. The germline V gene (reference sequence) supplies CDR1 MNHEY and CDR2 SMNVEV. Its CDR3 holds 13 amino acids, cysteine through phenylalanine. Only the CDR3 part of the read is kept: 39 bases, read in frame from the first base. TCR CDR3 regions were amplified from genomic DNA by multiplex PCR using the deep immunoSEQ assay. Genomic DNA extracted from each cell subset was distributed evenly over all wells of several immunoSEQ 96-well plates, and each plate served as one replicate. For sorted subsets, about 200 ng genomic DNA, equal to 25,000 to 35,000 T cell genomes, was loaded into each replicate PCR. The purified libraries were quantified using a Qubit 3.0 fluorometer, sized with a Bioanalyzer 2100, and then quantified again using the KAPA Library Quantification kit. A separate single-read 150-cycle Illumina NextSeq 550 flow cell was used to sequence each immunoSEQ 96-well plate. For the original study's pipeline: Because the immunoSEQ output included only junctional sequences and no quality scores, the filtering could not be the same as the filtering used for full-length reads. To assign V/J genes and CDR3, sequences were annotated against IMGT germline references using PyIR, a Python wrapper for IgBLAST v1.9. Reads were removed for weak V/J assignments (E-value above 1e-6), missing CDR3, stop codons, out-of-frame junctions, or ambiguous translated residues. V3J clonotypes were defined as sequences sharing the same inferred V gene, J gene, and CDR3 amino acid sequence. The percentage overlap between two repertoires was calculated by dividing the number of shared unique clonotypes by the size of the smaller repertoire. Three approaches were used to assess repertoire richness: RTK rarefaction, the Chao1 estimator, and Recon v2.1 estimates of unobserved clonotypes. Generation probabilities for all TCRbeta clonotypes obtained by the gDNA method from a handful of donors were computed using OLGA. The source is immuneACCESS, and TCRdb retained only in-frame sequences with V and J called. Part of the clones is not carried over; for the studies checked, unresolved V genes explain less than half of this, and the remainder is unexplained. The D gene and trimming were derived from the DNA, and the V and J assignments and clone size from that table. This sample is represented by under 1 million clones; around 96% of them were singletons. The top ten hold under 0.25% of the sample.

The sample comes from a study of shared clonotypes between healthy human individuals (dated by TCRdb to the early 2020s). Study-level background: A few men and two women, aged 18 to 49 years, made up the cohort. For each donor, three plates each were used for CD4 naive and CD4 memory, two plates were used for CD8 naive, and one plate was used for CD8 memory. To estimate repertoire size and how much clonotype sharing occurs between individuals, the study deeply sequenced the blood TCR repertoires of about five healthy adults. Different laboratories and diverse techniques were used to prepare libraries and sequence TCR repertoires, to increase sequencing depth and limit assay-specific biases. Per donor, leukapheresis produced somewhere between about 0.94 and 8.9 billion PBMCs. Overall results and qualifications from the work: Clonotypes shared by all four sorted-subset donors showed higher generation probabilities than non-shared clonotypes. Naive subsets generally had larger estimated clonotype richness than memory subsets. Even with the large sequencing depth, rarefaction of the sorted-subset datasets indicated that sequencing was incomplete. Across several donors, about 4.5% of naive CD4, approximately 4% of naive CD8, around 2.1% of memory CD4, and 0.4% to 0.45% of memory CD8 clonotypes were shared. The genetic and exposure-history diversity represented was limited by the small number of donors. Pairwise subsampling indicated that sequencing depth was expected to affect the degree of clonotype sharing among donors. Sampling was limited to blood, and TCR repertoires in tissue likely differ from TCR repertoires in blood.

CD8 naive samples were CD45RO-negative cells positively selected for CCR7, giving a CD45RA+CCR7+ population that excluded TemRA cells. The donors were healthy, HIV-negative adults with no recently reported acute infections or vaccinations. Every donor was a Caucasian adult living in Nashville, Tennessee, USA. Blood was obtained by leukapheresis, after which PBMCs were separated by Ficoll-Histopaque density gradient centrifugation and cryopreserved in liquid nitrogen vapor phase. Analytical flow cytometry was used to check the purity and quantity of each magnetically sorted T cell population. Each sorted fraction had its genomic DNA isolated and then quantified by UV absorbance on a Nanodrop 2000c.

The sample comprised naive CD8+ T cells sorted from blood. Taken with the paper, the label for cell subset or site translates to: CD45RA+CCR7+. The TCR was taken from a man aged 25-45 years in good health. The V and J segments used are TRBV27 and TRBJ2-3; 5 matching bases give a weak D call of TRBD2. Here the CDR3 is given as CASSLLGADTQYF. The bases read TGTGCCAGCAGTTTATTGGGAGCAGATACGCAGTATTTT.